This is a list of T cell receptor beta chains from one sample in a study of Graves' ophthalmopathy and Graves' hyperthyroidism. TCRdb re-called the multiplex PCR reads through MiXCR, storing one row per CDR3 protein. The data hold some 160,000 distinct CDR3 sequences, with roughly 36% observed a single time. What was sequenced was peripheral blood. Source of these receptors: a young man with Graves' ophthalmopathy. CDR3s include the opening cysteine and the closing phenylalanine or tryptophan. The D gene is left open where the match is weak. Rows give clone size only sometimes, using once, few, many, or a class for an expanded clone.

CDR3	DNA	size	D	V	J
CAWSRRDAGELFF	TGTGCCTGGAGTCGTAGGGACGCCGGGGAGCTGTTTTTT	many	.	TRBV30	TRBJ2-2
CSVMTGVYGYTF	TGCAGCGTTATGACAGGGGTCTATGGCTACACCTTC	many	TRBD1	TRBV29-1	TRBJ1-2
CASRWTVNYGYTF	TGTGCCAGCAGGTGGACAGTTAACTATGGCTACACCTTC	.	.	TRBV6-1	TRBJ1-2
CASSLGIQQYF	TGCGCCAGCAGCTTGGGAATCCAGCAGTACTTC	.	.	TRBV5-1	TRBJ2-7
CASSPDRAGANVLTF	TGTGCCAGCAGCCCCGACAGGGCTGGGGCCAACGTCCTGACTTTC	.	TRBD1	TRBV6-2/TRBV6-3	TRBJ2-6
CASSYAKVYGYTF	TGTGCCAGCAGTTACGCGAAGGTCTATGGCTACACCTTC	.	.	TRBV6-2/TRBV6-3	TRBJ1-2
CASSFQGQTYEQYF	TGTGCCAGCAGCTTTCAAGGACAAACCTACGAGCAGTACTTC	many	.	TRBV7-9	TRBJ2-7
CASSYGPKNIQYF	TGTGCCAGCAGTTACGGGCCCAAAAACATTCAGTACTTC	.	.	TRBV11-2	TRBJ2-4
CASSSQSGLAVSYEQYF	TGTGCCAGCAGCTCTCAGTCGGGACTAGCGGTCTCCTACGAGCAGTACTTC	.	TRBD2	TRBV11-2	TRBJ2-7
CASRQRSLGANTGELFF	TGTGCCAGCAGGCAGAGGTCACTCGGGGCGAACACCGGGGAGCTGTTTTTT	many	.	TRBV6-4	TRBJ2-2
CASSEMRTYEQYF	TGTGCCAGCAGTGAGATGAGAACCTACGAGCAGTACTTC	many	.	TRBV6-1	TRBJ2-7
CASSIDGGAGANVLTF	TGTGCCAGTAGTATAGATGGGGGGGCTGGGGCCAACGTCCTGACTTTC	many	TRBD2	TRBV19	TRBJ2-6
CASSAGTGKREGYGYTF	TGTGCCAGTAGTGCGGGGACAGGAAAACGTGAAGGATATGGCTACACCTTC	many	TRBD1	TRBV19	TRBJ1-2
CASSRTGLAYEQYF	TGTGCCAGCAGTCGTACAGGGCTTGCCTACGAGCAGTACTTC	many	.	TRBV6-2/TRBV6-3	TRBJ2-7
CASRQATGELFF	TGTGCCAGCAGGCAAGCCACCGGGGAGCTGTTTTTT	many	.	TRBV12-3/TRBV12-4	TRBJ2-2
CASSLEWGARELFF	TGTGCCAGCAGCTTAGAGTGGGGGGCCCGGGAGCTGTTTTTT	.	.	TRBV7-8	TRBJ2-2
CATSSEGIRYQEAQYF	TGTGCCACCAGCAGTGAGGGGATTCGGTACCAAGAGGCCCAGTACTTC	.	.	TRBV15	TRBJ2-5
CASSPYRQDPETQYF	TGTGCCAGCAGTCCCTACCGACAGGACCCAGAGACCCAGTACTTC	.	.	TRBV27	TRBJ2-5
CASSYPRTREQYF	TGTGCCAGCAGTTACCCAAGGACGAGGGAGCAGTACTTC	.	.	TRBV6-2/TRBV6-3	TRBJ2-7
CASSPGGRGLGETQYF	TGTGCCAGCAGCCCGGGGGGCCGAGGTCTAGGGGAGACCCAGTACTTC	many	.	TRBV7-2	TRBJ2-5
CASRKGDLNTEAFF	TGTGCCAGCAGGAAAGGGGATTTGAACACTGAAGCTTTCTTT	.	.	TRBV11-1	TRBJ1-1
CSAGTGANYGYTF	TGCAGTGCTGGGACAGGAGCTAACTATGGCTACACCTTC	many	TRBD1	TRBV20-1	TRBJ1-2
CASSFRSSGVYEQYF	TGTGCCAGCAGCTTCAGGAGTAGCGGGGTCTACGAGCAGTACTTC	.	TRBD2	TRBV11-3	TRBJ2-7
CASSSRDRGLRDGYTF	TGTGCCAGCAGTAGCCGGGACAGGGGGCTTCGAGATGGCTACACCTTC	few	TRBD1	TRBV28	TRBJ1-2
CASSSGEGAGELFF	TGTGCCAGCAGTTCGGGGGAGGGGGCCGGGGAGCTGTTTTTT	many	.	TRBV12-3/TRBV12-4	TRBJ2-2
CASSSRDRDLGTQYF	TGTGCCAGTAGTTCGCGGGACAGGGACCTCGGGACCCAGTACTTC	.	TRBD1	TRBV19	TRBJ2-5
CASSPGVGFSGNTIYF	TGTGCCAGCAGCCCAGGCGTTGGATTCTCTGGAAACACCATATATTTT	.	.	TRBV9	TRBJ1-3
CASSYSRTGNEQYF	TGTGCCAGCAGTTACTCCAGGACAGGAAACGAGCAGTACTTC	.	TRBD1	TRBV6-5	TRBJ2-7
CASSSRTAEAFF	TGTGCCAGCTCATCTAGGACGGCTGAAGCTTTCTTT	many	.	TRBV18	TRBJ1-1
CASSYSNGSGRNTIYF	TGTGCCAGCAGTTACTCGAACGGCTCAGGAAGAAACACCATATATTTT	.	.	TRBV12-3/TRBV12-4	TRBJ1-3
CASSPGLGSGPQYF	TGTGCCAGCAGTCCCGGACTGGGGTCTGGGCCTCAGTACTTC	.	.	TRBV28	TRBJ2-5
CASSLAGTVEQYF	TGTGCCAGCAGTTTAGCCGGGACAGTCGAGCAGTACTTC	.	TRBD1	TRBV6-2/TRBV6-3	TRBJ2-7
CASSYLRGSRSGANVLTF	TGTGCCAGCAGTTACCTCAGGGGGTCTCGCTCTGGGGCCAACGTCCTGACTTTC	.	TRBD1	TRBV6-2/TRBV6-3	TRBJ2-6
CASSLTGLVQETQYF	TGTGCCAGCAGTCTTACAGGGCTAGTACAAGAGACCCAGTACTTC	many	.	TRBV12-3/TRBV12-4	TRBJ2-5
CASRSGTSSYEQYF	TGTGCCAGCAGGTCCGGGACAAGCTCCTACGAGCAGTACTTC	.	.	TRBV6-1	TRBJ2-7
CASTSGAFNYGYTF	TGTGCCAGCACCTCTGGCGCGTTTAACTATGGCTACACCTTC	.	.	TRBV12-3/TRBV12-4	TRBJ1-2
CASSTGDPYEQYF	TGTGCCAGTAGTACCGGAGATCCCTACGAGCAGTACTTC	many	.	TRBV19	TRBJ2-7
CASTLLAGANVLTF	TGTGCCAGCACCCTCCTAGCTGGGGCCAACGTCCTGACTTTC	many	.	TRBV12-3/TRBV12-4	TRBJ2-6
CASKGGGTGELFF	TGTGCCAGCAAGGGGGGGGGTACCGGGGAGCTGTTTTTT	many	.	TRBV7-2	TRBJ2-2
CASIGLAGGNVGKETQYF	TGTGCCAGCATCGGGCTAGCGGGAGGGAATGTGGGGAAAGAGACCCAGTACTTC	.	TRBD2	TRBV6-2/TRBV6-3	TRBJ2-5
CASSSGWGGELFF	TGTGCCAGCAGCTCAGGATGGGGCGGGGAGCTGTTTTTT	many	.	TRBV12-3/TRBV12-4	TRBJ2-2
CASSGLNYGYTF	TGTGCCAGCAGCGGACTTAACTATGGCTATACCTTC	.	.	TRBV6-2/TRBV6-3	TRBJ1-2
CASSRQGGEQYF	TGTGCCAGCAGCCGACAGGGTGGCGAGCAGTACTTC	few	TRBD1	TRBV6-2/TRBV6-3	TRBJ2-7
CALDSGSGYEQYF	TGTGCCCTGGATAGCGGGAGTGGCTACGAGCAGTACTTC	many	TRBD2	TRBV30	TRBJ2-7
CASNPGTHSNYGYTF	TGTGCCAGCAACCCCGGGACACATTCTAACTATGGCTACACCTTC	.	.	TRBV6-2/TRBV6-3	TRBJ1-2
CASSEVGRTEQYF	TGTGCCAGCAGTGAAGTTGGCCGGACGGAGCAGTACTTC	.	.	TRBV6-1	TRBJ2-7
CASSLREGSEAFF	TGTGCCAGCAGTCTCCGGGAGGGCAGTGAAGCTTTCTTT	many	.	TRBV27	TRBJ1-1
CAWRGTGGYEQYF	TGTGCCTGGAGGGGGACAGGGGGCTACGAGCAGTACTTC	many	TRBD1	TRBV30	TRBJ2-7
CASCLQVHTEAFF	TGTGCCAGCTGCCTACAGGTCCACACTGAAGCTTTCTTT	many	.	TRBV6-2/TRBV6-3	TRBJ1-1
CSGVALYEQYF	TGCAGTGGGGTAGCTCTCTACGAGCAGTACTTC	.	.	TRBV20-1	TRBJ2-7
CASGGLAGAGGAQYF	TGTGCCAGCGGAGGACTAGCGGGAGCTGGGGGGGCCCAGTACTTC	many	TRBD2	TRBV28	TRBJ2-5
CASSNWDTGHGYTF	TGTGCCAGCTCGAATTGGGACACCGGGCATGGCTACACCTTC	many	.	TRBV12-3/TRBV12-4	TRBJ1-2
CASMLTGLYGYTF	TGTGCCAGCATGCTGACAGGCCTCTATGGCTACACCTTC	.	.	TRBV6-1	TRBJ1-2
CASSLGRVYGYTF	TGTGCCAGCAGCTTAGGCAGGGTCTATGGCTACACCTTC	many	.	TRBV7-2	TRBJ1-2
CASSLDWSTEAFF	TGTGCCAGCAGTTTGGACTGGAGCACTGAAGCTTTCTTT	.	.	TRBV6-2/TRBV6-3	TRBJ1-1